This TCR beta chain was recovered during a study of blood T cell repertoires in COVID-19. J gave up 4 bases and V 3 bases, and 1 base lay outside the gene matches. This CDR3 spans 15 amino acids. Per the germline V gene, CDR1 is KGHDR and CDR2 is SFDVKD. Some clones are missing from TCRdb's copy, which holds only in-frame ones; the method was immunoSEQ multiplex PCR. Altogether roughly 150,000 clones are present, 85% to 90% being singletons, with the ten largest covering about 10%. This clonotype originated in an elderly woman with acute or convalescent COVID-19. The specimen sequenced was peripheral blood. This chain links TRBV24-1 with TRBJ2-3, with 12 bases identical to TRBD1. CDR3: CATSDGTGGPDTQYF. The DNA of the CDR3 is TGTGCCACCAGTGATGGGACAGGGGGCCCAGATACGCAGTATTTT.